This TCR beta chain was recovered during a study of cytomegalovirus exposure and HLA in healthy donors. Study-level background: In a later analysis, the 120 or so validation repertoires were reported to have used the same platform as the roughly 670 first-cohort repertoires. General study findings and limits: High sensitivity and specificity were reportedly achieved when the classifier diagnosed cytomegalovirus status. Clusters of TCRs from the first cohort tended to co-occur in the roughly 120 validation repertoires (as a later analysis found). A few of the chains that were CMV-associated were confirmed in vitro to be specific for CMV antigens.

The germline V gene has CDR1 SGHRS and CDR2 YFSETQ. CDR3 length equals 14 residues. V lost 1 base and J 2 bases, leaving 9 bases between the germline ends. As to this clone: Its antigen is undetermined.

Only in-frame clones appear in the TCRdb table, and some are missing; sequencing was by immunoSEQ multiplex PCR. The sample includes more than 95,000 clones, 80% to 90% of them seen just once. The genes are TRBV5-1 and TRBJ1-2; no firm D call. Sequenced material: PBMCs. This TCR was recovered from a woman under 30 in good health and CMV-seronegative. The CDR3 nucleotides are TGCGCCAGCAGCTTGCTTCCGGGGAACTATGGCTACACCTTC. It encodes CASSLLPGNYGYTF.